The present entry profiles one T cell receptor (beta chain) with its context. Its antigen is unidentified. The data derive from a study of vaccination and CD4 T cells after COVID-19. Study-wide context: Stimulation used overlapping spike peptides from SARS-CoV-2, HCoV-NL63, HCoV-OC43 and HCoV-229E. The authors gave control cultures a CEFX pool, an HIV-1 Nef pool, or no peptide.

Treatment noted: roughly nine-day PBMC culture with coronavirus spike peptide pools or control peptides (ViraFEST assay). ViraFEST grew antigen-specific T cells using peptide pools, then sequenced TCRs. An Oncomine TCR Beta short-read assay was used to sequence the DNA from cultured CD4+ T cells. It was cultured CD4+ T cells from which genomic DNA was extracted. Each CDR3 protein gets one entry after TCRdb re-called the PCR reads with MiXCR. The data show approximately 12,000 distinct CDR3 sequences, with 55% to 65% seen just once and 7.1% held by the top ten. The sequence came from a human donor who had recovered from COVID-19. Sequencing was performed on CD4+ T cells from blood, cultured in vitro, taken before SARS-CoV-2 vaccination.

Here the CDR3 reads CASRSERSQRDEQFF. In nucleotides, the CDR3 is TGTGCCAGCAGATCGGAGCGGAGTCAACGGGATGAGCAGTTCTTC. The genes are TRBV2 and TRBJ2-1; a possible D gene is TRBD2 (5 bases). The CDR3 contains 15 residues. With 6 bases removed from V and 8 bases from J, the gap between germline ends came to 20 bases. Germline V CDR1 and CDR2: SNHLY, FYNNEI.